This T cell receptor (beta chain) was found in a study of shared clonotypes between healthy human individuals. Study context: The study used three CD4 naive, three CD4 memory, two CD8 naive and one CD8 memory plate per donor.

CD4+ cells yielded CD45RA+ naive and CD45RA-negative memory subsets. General study results and limits: Lower generation probabilities were found for non-shared clonotypes than for those shared by all four donors. Blood was the only sampled material, and tissue repertoires likely differ.

On this clone: Its antigen remains unknown. This CDR3 is also generated by other DNA sequences in the sample.

The V gene's germline CDR1 is LNHDA and CDR2 SQIVND (reference sequence). This CDR3 is 13 amino acids long. The V end lost 3 bases, the J end lost 5 bases, and 10 bases lay between the germline ends. The protocol was immunoSEQ multiplex PCR, while the TCRdb copy is restricted to in-frame clones and leaves out a portion. The sample lists about 2,500,000 clones, just over 90% occurring once. The chain joins TRBV19 to TRBJ1-2, with D possibly TRBD1 on 6 matching bases. Material for sequencing was naive CD4+ T cells sorted from blood. Noted subset: CD45RA+ positively selected. The receptor's source is a man aged 18 to 35 in good health. CDR3 residues: CASSILQGYGYTF. The CDR3, as DNA: TGTGCCAGTAGTATTTTACAGGGATATGGCTACACCTTC.